The 13 T cell receptor beta chains reported below all come from one sample, sequenced in a study of monozygotic twins with inflammatory bowel disease. Following a re-call of the 5' RACE reads, TCRdb has one entry per CDR3 protein and lacks DNA. This table holds roughly 150,000 distinct CDR3 sequences. Sequencing was performed on blood. The receptor source for this set is a human donor with ulcerative colitis or Crohn's disease, or a healthy co-twin of an affected twin (not recorded which).

This chain uses TRBV3-1 with TRBJ1-2; TCRdb indicates TRBD1, and absent DNA this call remains unverified. This CDR3 comprises 15 residues. In germline, CDR1 is LGHDT, CDR2 YNNKEL (reference sequence). CDR3 loop: CASSQEGRGVYGYTF. Variable domain in full (rest from reference TRBV3-1 and TRBJ1-2): DTAVSQTPKYLVTQMGNDKSIKCEQNLGHDTMYWYKQDSKKFLKIMFSYNNKELIINETVPNRFSPKSPDKAHLNLHINSLELGDSAVYFCASSQEGRGVYGYTFGSGTRLTVV.

The CDR3 sequence is CASSQGTGGNNEQFF. The chain joins TRBV16 to TRBJ2-1; the TRBD1 assignment by TCRdb is unverifiable without DNA. The CDR3 extends over 15 amino acids. The germline gives CDR1 KGHSY, CDR2 FQNENV.

CDR3 in amino acids: CASSAGTSGRETQYF. This sequence joins TRBV5-1 and TRBJ2-5; TCRdb designates TRBD2, a call that cannot be tested without DNA. Germline values: CDR1 SGHRS, CDR2 YFSETQ. The CDR3 has 15 amino acids.

The chain combines TRBV2 with TRBJ2-2; TCRdb names TRBD2, which stays unverified in the absence of DNA. The CDR3 contains 16 residues. The germline V gene encodes CDR1 SNHLY and CDR2 FYNNEI. The CDR3 spells CASSDLSGANTGELFF.

The V gene is TRBV20-1, the J gene TRBJ2-5; without DNA, the TCRdb call of TRBD2 cannot be checked. This CDR3 comprises 14 residues. Germline V gives CDR1 DFQATT, CDR2 SNEGSKA (reference sequence). This CDR3 reads CSALEAGRQETQYF.

This chain uses TRBV5-1 with TRBJ2-2; TCRdb's D gene call, TRBD2, goes unchecked for lack of DNA. In germline, CDR1 is SGHRS, CDR2 YFSETQ. There are 15 residues in the CDR3. CDR3: CASSLAGVPTGELFF.

The chain links TRBV7-6 to TRBJ2-3; without DNA, the TCRdb call of TRBD2 cannot be checked. The length of the CDR3 is 19 residues. CDR1 and CDR2 (germline): SGHVS, FNYEAQ. The CDR3 here is CASSFPGLAGGQRTDTQYF. Together with reference TRBV7-6 and TRBJ2-3, the CDR3 gives the full variable domain: GAGVSQSPRYKVTKRGQDVALRCDPISGHVSLYWYRQALGQGPEFLTYFNYEAQQDKSGLPNDRFSAERPEGSISTLTIQRTEQRDSAMYRCASSFPGLAGGQRTDTQYFGPGTRLTVL.

This chain uses TRBV7-8 with TRBJ1-1; TCRdb outputs TRBD1, but without DNA this stays unchecked. This CDR3 is 15 amino acids long. Per germline, CDR1 SGHVS and CDR2 FQNEAQ. The CDR3 spells CASSTGPQRNTEAFF. Full variable domain (outside the CDR3, taken from reference TRBV7-8 and TRBJ1-1): GAGVSQSPRYKVAKRGQDVALRCDPISGHVSLFWYQQALGQGPEFLTYFQNEAQLDKSGLPSDRFFAERPEGSVSTLKIQRTQQEDSAVYLCASSTGPQRNTEAFFGQGTRLTVV.

The chain carries TRBV6-2 or TRBV6-3 and TRBJ1-2. Germline CDR1 is MNHEY and CDR2 is SVGEGT. This CDR3 is built from 11 residues. CDR3 amino acids: CASSFRLGYTF.

This sequence joins TRBV7-9 and TRBJ2-7; TCRdb's D call of TRBD1 is untestable without DNA. The CDR3 totals 14 residues. In germline, CDR1 is SEHNR, CDR2 FQNEAQ (reference sequence). CDR3: CASSSTGSSYEQYF.

The chain employs TRBV6-1 and TRBJ2-1; with no DNA, the TCRdb D assignment of TRBD1 cannot be verified. Germline values: CDR1 MNHNS, CDR2 SASEGT. The CDR3 is 14 amino acids. CDR3 sequence reads: CASSRDRVSLEQFF.

The chain recombines TRBV11-3 with TRBJ2-2; TCRdb's D call, TRBD2, is unchecked because there is no DNA. The germline gives CDR1 SGHNT, CDR2 YENEEA. This CDR3 contains 16 residues. The CDR3 loop reads CASSAGPVRRTGELFF.

The CDR3 loop is CASSLTGGQTEAFF. J is TRBJ1-1 and V is TRBV6-1; the TCRdb call, TRBD1, lacks DNA for checking. Germline CDR1 and CDR2: MNHNS and SASEGT. The CDR3 is made up of 14 amino acids.